The clone carrying this T cell receptor beta chain has just a few counts. A much larger clone differs from this one at a single base, so this may be a read error. The data derive from a study of regulatory T cells in long-lasting Graves disease. In building TCR beta libraries, iRepertoire HTBI primers were used together with Arm-PCR of CDR3 regions. MiXCR, run by TCRdb on the multiplex PCR reads, gives a single entry per CDR3 protein. The sample shows 540,000 or so distinct CDR3 sequences, less than 15% of them seen only once. V shed 10 bases and J 6 bases; nucleotides not matched to a gene: 6. CDR1 is SNHLY and CDR2 is FYNNEI in the germline V gene. CDR3 length: 14 residues. This sample's time point: newly diagnosed GD, antithyroid drugs for less than 3 months. Preparation of the TCR library used RNA extracted from PBMCs. The sample was also reused in another study, on T cells in Graves' hyperthyroidism and ophthalmopathy.

The clonotype was recovered from a man aged 25 to 45 with Graves disease. The chain recombines TRBV2 with TRBJ2-3; 14 bases are a match to TRBD2. Sequenced material: peripheral blood mononuclear cells (PBMCs), taken at new diagnosis, from a patient treated with antithyroid drugs. CDR3 bases: TGTGCCAACAGAGGGACTAGCGGGAGTGATACGCAGTATTTT. Translation gives CANRGTSGSDTQYF.